These T cell receptor beta chains were read from a single sample in a study of blood T cell repertoires in COVID-19. Here immunoSEQ multiplex PCR was the method, and the copy in TCRdb shows in-frame clones only, minus some. The repertoire consists of approximately 180,000 clones, with approximately 87% occurring once and the leading ten covering roughly 2.6%. The sequencing input was peripheral blood. These receptors were obtained from a man in his forties or fifties with active or convalescent COVID-19. Both conserved end residues are trimmed from each CDR3.

TRBV9	TRBJ1-3	ASSSRTAGNTIY
TRBV10-3	TRBJ2-4	AISEKRGWDKNIQY
TRBV29-1	TRBJ2-7	SVDGGTEYEQY
TRBV12-2	TRBJ2-5	ASRTGGAGAVETQY
TRBV30	TRBJ1-2	AWKAPPGRFGYT
TRBV7-9	TRBJ2-5	ASSPAGLAGGETQY
TRBV12-3/TRBV12-4	TRBJ1-1	ASRLTGGTEAF
TRBV5-1	TRBJ1-4	ASSLEGATNEKLF
TRBV5-1	TRBJ2-7	ASSLRTSGGSGVHEQY
TRBV7-8	TRBJ1-5	ASSLWDTPTDQPQH
TRBV11-2	TRBJ1-1	ASSLGNQGGAGIGTEAF
TRBV2	TRBJ1-5	ASSSDRGSDQPQH
TRBV9	TRBJ1-3	ASSVVGTVAGNTIY
TRBV5-1	TRBJ1-1	ASSLSPTAFTEAF
TRBV2	TRBJ1-5	ASSDDRGLYQPQH
TRBV4-1	TRBJ2-7	ASSHPSGGAPEQY
TRBV19	TRBJ2-2	ASMGDRNTGELF
TRBV3-1/TRBV3-2	TRBJ2-7	ASSLVRGYEQY
TRBV11-3	TRBJ2-1	ASSLGDRVRGNNEQF
TRBV2	TRBJ1-3	ASRLAAPGGTIY